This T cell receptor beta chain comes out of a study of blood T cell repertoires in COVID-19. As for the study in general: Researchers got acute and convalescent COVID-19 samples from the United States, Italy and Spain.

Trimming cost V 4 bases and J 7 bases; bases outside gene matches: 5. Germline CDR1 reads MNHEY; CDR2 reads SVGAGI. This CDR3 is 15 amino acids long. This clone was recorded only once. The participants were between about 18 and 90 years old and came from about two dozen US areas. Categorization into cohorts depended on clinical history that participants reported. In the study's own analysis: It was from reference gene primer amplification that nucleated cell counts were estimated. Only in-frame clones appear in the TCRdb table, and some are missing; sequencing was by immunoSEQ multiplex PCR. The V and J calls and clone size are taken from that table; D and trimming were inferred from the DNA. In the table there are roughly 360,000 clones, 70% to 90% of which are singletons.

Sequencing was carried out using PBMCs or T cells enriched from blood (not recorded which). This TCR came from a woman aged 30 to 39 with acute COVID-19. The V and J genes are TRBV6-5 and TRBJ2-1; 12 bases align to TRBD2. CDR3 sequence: CASSSSGGGSNEQFF. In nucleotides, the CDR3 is TGTGCCAGCAGTTCTAGCGGGGGGGGTAGTAATGAGCAGTTCTTC.